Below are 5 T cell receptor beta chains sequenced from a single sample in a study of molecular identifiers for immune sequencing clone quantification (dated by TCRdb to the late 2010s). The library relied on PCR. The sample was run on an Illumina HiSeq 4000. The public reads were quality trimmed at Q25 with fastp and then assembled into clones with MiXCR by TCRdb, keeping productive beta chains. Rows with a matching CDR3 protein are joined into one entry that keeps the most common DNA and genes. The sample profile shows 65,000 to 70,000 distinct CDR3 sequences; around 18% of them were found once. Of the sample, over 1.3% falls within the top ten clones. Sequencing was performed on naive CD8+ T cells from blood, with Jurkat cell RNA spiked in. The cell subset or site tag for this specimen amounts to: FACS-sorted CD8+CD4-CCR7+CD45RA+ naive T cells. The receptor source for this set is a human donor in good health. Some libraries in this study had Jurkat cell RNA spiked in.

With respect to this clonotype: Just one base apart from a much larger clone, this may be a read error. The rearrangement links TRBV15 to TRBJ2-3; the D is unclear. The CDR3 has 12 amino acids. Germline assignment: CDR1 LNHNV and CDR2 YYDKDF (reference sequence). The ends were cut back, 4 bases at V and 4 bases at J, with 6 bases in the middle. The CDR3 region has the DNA TGTGCCACCAGCAAACCAGCAGATACGCAGTATTTT. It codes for CATSKPADTQYF.

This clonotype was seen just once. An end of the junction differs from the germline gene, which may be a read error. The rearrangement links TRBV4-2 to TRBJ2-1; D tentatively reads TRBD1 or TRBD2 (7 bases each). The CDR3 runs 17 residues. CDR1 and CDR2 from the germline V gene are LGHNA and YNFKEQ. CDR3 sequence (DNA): TGTGCCAGCACCCAGGGGGGGGAACCCACCAAATACAGTGAGCAGTTCTTC. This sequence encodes CASTQGGEPTKYSEQFF.

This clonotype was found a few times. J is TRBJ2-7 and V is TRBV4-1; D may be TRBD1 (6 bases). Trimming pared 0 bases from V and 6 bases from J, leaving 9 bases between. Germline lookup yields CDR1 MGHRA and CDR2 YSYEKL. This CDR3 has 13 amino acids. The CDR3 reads CASSQEGAREQYF. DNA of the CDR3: TGCGCCAGCAGCCAAGAGGGGGCGCGCGAGCAGTACTTC.

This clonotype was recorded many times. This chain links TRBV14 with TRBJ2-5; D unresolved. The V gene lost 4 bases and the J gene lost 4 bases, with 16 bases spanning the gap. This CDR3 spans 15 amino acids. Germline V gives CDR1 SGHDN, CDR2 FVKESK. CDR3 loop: CASSPGQKIPETQYF. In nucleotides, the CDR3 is TGTGCCAGCAGCCCCGGGCAGAAGATCCCAGAGACCCAGTACTTC.

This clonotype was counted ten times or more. The CDR3 DNA is TGTGCCAGCAGCACCCTGGGGGGGCTCAATCAGCCCCAGCATTTT. It encodes CASSTLGGLNQPQHF. The chain carries TRBV4-2 and TRBJ1-5; TRBD1 is a possible D gene (6 bases). Trimming shortened V by 5 bases and J by 3 bases, and 14 bases separated the two germline ends. The CDR3 extends over 15 amino acids. Germline V lookup: CDR1 LGHNA, CDR2 YNFKEQ.